This section outlines one T cell receptor beta chain sequence together with its context. These data originate in a study of blood T cell repertoires in COVID-19. Whole-study context: The United States, Italy and Spain provided the acute and convalescent COVID-19 samples. From T cells, B-cell-depleted T cells, or PBMCs came the material, which was cDNA or gDNA.

The data were produced by immunoSEQ multiplex PCR, yet TCRdb's version contains in-frame clones alone and is incomplete. The sample contains approximately 210,000 clones, more than 80% of which appear only once. The CDR3 contains 17 residues. The ends lost 0 bases at V and 2 bases at J; junction bases unmatched: 6. The sample consisted of peripheral blood. The receptor was derived from a man younger than 40 who had recovered from COVID-19. This sequence joins TRBV6-7 and TRBJ1-1; 10 positions match TRBD1. TRBV6-7 is an ORF, and what it does is uncertain. Written as DNA, the CDR3 is TGTGCCAGCAGTTACTCGAACGGGACAGGGGAAAACACTGAAGCTTTCTTT. This codes for CASSYSNGTGENTEAFF.